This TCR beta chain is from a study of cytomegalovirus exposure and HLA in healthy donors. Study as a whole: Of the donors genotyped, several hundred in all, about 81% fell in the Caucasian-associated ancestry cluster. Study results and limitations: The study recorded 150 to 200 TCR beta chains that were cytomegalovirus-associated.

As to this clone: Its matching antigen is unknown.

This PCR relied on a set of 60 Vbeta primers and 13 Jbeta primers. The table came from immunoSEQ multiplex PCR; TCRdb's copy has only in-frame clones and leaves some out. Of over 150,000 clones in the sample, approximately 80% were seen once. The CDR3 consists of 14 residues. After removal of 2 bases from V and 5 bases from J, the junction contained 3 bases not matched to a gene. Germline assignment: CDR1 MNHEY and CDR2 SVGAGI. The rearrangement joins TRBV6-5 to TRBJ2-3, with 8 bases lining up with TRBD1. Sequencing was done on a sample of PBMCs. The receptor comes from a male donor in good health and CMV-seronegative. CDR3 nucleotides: TGTGCCAGCAGTTACGTTACAGGGGGAGATACGCAGTATTTT. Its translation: CASSYVTGGDTQYF.